This is a list of T cell receptor beta chains from one sample in a study of graft-versus-host responses after intestinal transplantation. The data were produced by immunoSEQ multiplex PCR, yet TCRdb's version contains in-frame clones alone and is incomplete. Of around 30,000 clones in the sample, 85% to 95% were seen once. The material sequenced was PBMCs, taken about 62 days after intestinal transplant. The receptors here all came from a human patient who received an intestinal transplant, so some T cells may come from the graft donor. CDR3s include the opening cysteine and the closing phenylalanine or tryptophan. Fields, in order: clone size, CDR3 length, V gene, D gene, J gene, CDR3 protein, CDR3 DNA. The D gene is left open where the match is weak. The size entry is marked missing in some rows and otherwise reads once, few, many or a size class.

>.|10|TRBV2|TRBD1|TRBJ1-2
CAQGAKGYTF
TGTGCCCAGGGGGCGAAGGGCTACACCTTC
>.|16|TRBV5-4|.|TRBJ1-1
CASSPGERIMNTEAFF
TGTGCCAGCAGCCCCGGGGAGAGGATAATGAACACTGAAGCTTTCTTT
>.|15|TRBV4-1|.|TRBJ2-7
CASSQEPGNSYEQYF
TGCGCCAGCAGCCAAGAACCAGGCAACTCCTACGAGCAGTACTTC
>once|18|TRBV4-1|TRBD2|TRBJ2-1
CASSYGLAGGSSYNEQFF
TGCGCCAGCAGCTATGGACTAGCGGGAGGGAGCTCCTACAATGAGCAGTTCTTC
>.|15|TRBV7-9|.|TRBJ1-1
CASSLGPVLNTEAFF
TGTGCCAGCAGCTTAGGTCCGGTATTGAACACTGAAGCTTTCTTT
>.|14|TRBV6-5|TRBD1|TRBJ1-5
CASSNDRGNQPQHF
TGTGCCAGCAGTAATGACAGGGGCAATCAGCCCCAGCATTTT
>.|16|TRBV21-1|.|TRBJ1-2
CASSIRTGKANYGYTF
TGTGCCAGCAGCATAAGGACAGGGAAAGCTAACTATGGCTACACCTTC
>.|13|TRBV15|TRBD1|TRBJ2-7
CATGDRGPYEQYF
TGTGCCACGGGGGACAGGGGCCCCTACGAGCAGTACTTC
>.|13|TRBV7-8|.|TRBJ1-2
CASSWTVSYGYTF
TGTGCCAGCAGCTGGACAGTTAGCTATGGCTACACCTTC
>.|15|TRBV5-6|.|TRBJ2-3
CASSPGPPRADTQYF
TGTGCCAGCAGCCCCGGGCCACCACGAGCAGATACGCAGTATTTT
>.|13|TRBV5-8|TRBD1|TRBJ2-7
CASSFQGAYEQYF
TGTGCCAGCAGCTTCCAGGGGGCCTACGAGCAGTACTTC
>.|13|TRBV19|TRBD1|TRBJ1-1
CASSIDGTGEAFF
TGTGCCAGTAGTATAGATGGGACAGGTGAAGCTTTCTTT
>.|15|TRBV11-3|.|TRBJ1-2
CASSLAVQGSNGYTF
TGTGCCAGCAGCTTAGCGGTTCAGGGTTCTAATGGCTACACCTTC
>.|12|TRBV19|.|TRBJ2-1
CASSIGWSEQFF
TGTGCCAGTAGTATCGGGTGGAGTGAGCAGTTCTTC
>.|15|TRBV6-4|TRBD1|TRBJ2-7
CASSDRDRGFYEQYF
TGTGCCAGCAGTGACCGGGACAGGGGGTTCTACGAGCAGTACTTC
>.|14|TRBV25-1|.|TRBJ1-6
CASSEWTENSPLHF
TGTGCCAGCAGTGAATGGACAGAAAATTCACCCCTCCACTTT
>.|15|TRBV29-1|.|TRBJ1-1
CSVRAEGWLNTEAFF
TGCAGCGTCCGGGCGGAGGGTTGGCTCAACACTGAAGCTTTCTTT
>.|17|TRBV12-1|.|TRBJ2-7
CASTFTGREGRTYEQYF
TGTGCCAGCACCTTTACTGGGCGGGAGGGTCGTACCTACGAGCAGTACTTC
>.|11|TRBV5-1|.|TRBJ2-3
CASSLKDTQYF
TGCGCCAGCAGCTTGAAAGATACGCAGTATTTT
>.|16|TRBV28|.|TRBJ2-1
CASSLPDRLSYNEQFF
TGTGCCAGCAGTTTACCGGACAGACTCTCCTACAATGAGCAGTTCTTC
>.|20|TRBV28|.|TRBJ1-2
CASSLSSSLAPSSSNYGYTF
TGTGCCAGCAGTTTATCGTCTTCGTTGGCACCCTCGTCTTCTAACTATGGCTACACCTTC
>.|17|TRBV19|TRBD2|TRBJ2-5
CASSLTSGGSLGWTQYF
TGTGCCAGTAGCCTGACTAGCGGGGGCTCACTTGGGTGGACCCAGTACTTC
>.|14|TRBV15|.|TRBJ1-1
CATDSGQMNTEAFF
TGTGCCACCGACTCCGGGCAGATGAACACTGAAGCTTTCTTT
>.|15|TRBV27|.|TRBJ2-7
CASSWGSYLGYEQYF
TGTGCCAGCAGTTGGGGGTCGTATTTGGGTTACGAGCAGTACTTC
>.|15|TRBV12-2|.|TRBJ2-2
CASRLKATNTGELFF
TGTGCAAGTCGCTTAAAGGCCACAAACACCGGGGAGCTGTTTTTT
>once|13|TRBV19|.|TRBJ2-5
CASSKAFQETQYF
TGTGCCAGTAGTAAAGCTTTTCAAGAGACCCAGTACTTC
>.|15|TRBV28|.|TRBJ2-3
CASSNAFDGTDTQYF
TGTGCCAGTTCCAACGCGTTTGATGGCACAGATACGCAGTATTTT
>.|17|TRBV10-3|.|TRBJ1-6
CAISERAPRAYNSPLHF
TGTGCCATCAGTGAGAGGGCCCCCAGGGCCTATAATTCACCCCTCCACTTT
>.|15|TRBV5-1|.|TRBJ2-7
CASKSGTDNHYEQYF
TGCGCCAGCAAATCCGGGACGGATAACCACTACGAGCAGTACTTC
>once|16|TRBV27|.|TRBJ2-2
CASSLSHAGSGGELFF
TGTGCCAGCAGTTTATCTCACGCCGGGTCCGGCGGGGAGCTGTTTTTT
>.|14|TRBV10-3|TRBD2|TRBJ2-1
CAISVRTRTNEQFF
TGTGCCATCAGTGTTAGGACTAGGACTAATGAGCAGTTCTTC